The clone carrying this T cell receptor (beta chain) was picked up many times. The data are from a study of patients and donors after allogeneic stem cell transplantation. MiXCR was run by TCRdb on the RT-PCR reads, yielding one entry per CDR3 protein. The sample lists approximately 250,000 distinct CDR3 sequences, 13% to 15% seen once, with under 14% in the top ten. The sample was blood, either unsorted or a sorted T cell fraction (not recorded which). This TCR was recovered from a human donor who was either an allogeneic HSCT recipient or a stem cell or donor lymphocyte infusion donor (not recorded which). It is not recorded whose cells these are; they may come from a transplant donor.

CDR3 region: CASSRQPGTGSYEQYF. The CDR3 nucleotides are TGCGCCAGCAGCCGACAACCCGGGACAGGGTCCTACGAGCAGTACTTC. The V and J genes are TRBV5-1 and TRBJ2-7; TRBD1 matches at 9 bases. V shed 4 bases, J shed 1 base, and the junction held 9 bases outside the gene matches. Germline V gives CDR1 SGHRS, CDR2 YFSETQ. The CDR3 consists of 16 residues. Filled out from reference TRBV5-1 and TRBJ2-7, the complete variable domain reads KAGVTQTPRYLIKTRGQQVTLSCSPISGHRSVSWYQQTPGQGLQFLFEYFSETQRNKGNFPGRFSGRQFSNSRSEMNVSTLELGDSALYLCASSRQPGTGSYEQYFGPGTRLTVT.